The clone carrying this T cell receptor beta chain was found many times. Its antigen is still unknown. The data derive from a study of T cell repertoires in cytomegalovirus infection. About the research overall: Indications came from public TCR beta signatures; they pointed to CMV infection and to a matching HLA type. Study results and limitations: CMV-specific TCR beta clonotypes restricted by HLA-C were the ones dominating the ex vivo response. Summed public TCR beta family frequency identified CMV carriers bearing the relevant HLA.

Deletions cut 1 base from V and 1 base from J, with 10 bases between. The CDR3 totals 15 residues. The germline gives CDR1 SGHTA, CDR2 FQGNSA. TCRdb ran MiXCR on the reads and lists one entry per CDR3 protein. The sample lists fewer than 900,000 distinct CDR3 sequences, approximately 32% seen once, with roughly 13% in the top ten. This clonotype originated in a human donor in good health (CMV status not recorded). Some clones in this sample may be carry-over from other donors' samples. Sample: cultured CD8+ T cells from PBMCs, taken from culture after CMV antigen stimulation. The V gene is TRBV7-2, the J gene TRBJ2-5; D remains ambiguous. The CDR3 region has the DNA TGTGCCAGCAGCTTAGGATATATAACCCAAGAGACCCAGTACTTC. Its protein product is CASSLGYITQETQYF.